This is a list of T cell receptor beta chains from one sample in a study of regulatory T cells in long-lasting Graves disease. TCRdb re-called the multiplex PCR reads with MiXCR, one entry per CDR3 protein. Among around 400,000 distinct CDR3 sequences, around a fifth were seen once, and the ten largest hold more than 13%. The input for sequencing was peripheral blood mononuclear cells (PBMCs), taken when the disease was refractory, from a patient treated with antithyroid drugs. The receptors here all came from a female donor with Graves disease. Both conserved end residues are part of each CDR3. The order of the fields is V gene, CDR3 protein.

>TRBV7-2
CASSFGTGPFEAFF
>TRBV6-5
CASSYSNLSAASYEQYF
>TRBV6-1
CASRRAGNTGELFF
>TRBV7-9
CASSLVSYTGELFF
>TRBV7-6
CASSLDGGQGFHEQYF
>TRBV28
CASSLSRALGLEQYF
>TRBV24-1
CATSRGGSGNRPQHF
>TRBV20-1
CSAHTGGYGYTF
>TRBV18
CASSRTTGAGTEAFF
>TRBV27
CASRGSGRETQYF
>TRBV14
CASSQDPVAAAQETQYF
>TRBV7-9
CAAGTGNTEAFF
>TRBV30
CAWSSGTGRNTEAFF
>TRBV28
CASSVSTNSPLHF
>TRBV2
CASSSTPGTSGRVRETQYF
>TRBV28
CASSLSIPGLSTDTQYF
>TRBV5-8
CASSYRGGEKLFF
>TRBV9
CASSVEPGVSYEQYF
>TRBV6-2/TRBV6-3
CASKYGENTEAFF
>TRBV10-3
CAIGGGDVYTF
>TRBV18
CASSPNLGGQDEQYF
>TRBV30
CAWSVNRATNEKLFF
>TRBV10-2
CASAQGRDTYEQYF
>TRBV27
CASSPSEGLYEQYF
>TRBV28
CASSLRTPSYEQYF
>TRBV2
CASVPSRGLAKNIQYF
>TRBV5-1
CASSLTWAERLYEQYF
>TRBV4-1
CASSQTGDEQYF
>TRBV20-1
CSASNTGLYGYTF
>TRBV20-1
CSASGTNYGYTF
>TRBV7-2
CASSLASGSTEQYF
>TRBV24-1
CATSDLRGGTQYF
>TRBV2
CASTSGRGETQYF
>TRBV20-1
CSAERGAGAFF
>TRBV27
CASSTLDRDQPQHF
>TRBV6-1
CASSGWTPEGYGYTF
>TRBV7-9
CASSLVGGSLEQFF
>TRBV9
CASSVAPGQVRSGANVLTF
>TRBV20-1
CSASEGNIQYF
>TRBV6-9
CASSSRGDKYGYTF
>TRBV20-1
CSARGPLVEGETQYF
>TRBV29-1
CSGTRGTGDLEQYF
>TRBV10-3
CATSGGAGANVLTF
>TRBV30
CAWSFGGSAVYEQYF
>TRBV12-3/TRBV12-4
CASSLGGRETDTQYF
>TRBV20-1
CSARAPPVRGGPETQYF
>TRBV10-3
CAISDPGLAGGETQYF
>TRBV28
CASSRLVYEQYF
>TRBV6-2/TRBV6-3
CASSYRQDSNQPQHF
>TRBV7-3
CASSLSGSSYNEQFF
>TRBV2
CAKGQGARNGYTF
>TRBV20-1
CSAETPGDGEKLFF
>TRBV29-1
CSGGDSENEKLFF
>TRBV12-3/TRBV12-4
CASSLGGVWETQYF
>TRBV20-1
CSVVGQGQETQYF
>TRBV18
CASASREQYEQYF